A selection of T cell receptor beta chains follows, all from one sample in a study of vaccination effects on CD4 cells after COVID-19. Using immunoSEQ multiplex PCR, the repertoire was profiled, and TCRdb retains in-frame clones only, with some absent. The sample has 25,000 to 35,000 clones, roughly 62% seen once; the top ten hold 25% to 30%. The antigens for these receptors are not known. The sequenced sample was CD4+ T cells from PBMCs cultured with HCoV-229E spike peptides, obtained before COVID-19 vaccination. The receptors were gathered from a human donor who received a COVID-19 vaccine. Both conserved end residues are part of each CDR3. A D gene is named only where the DNA matches it firmly. Some rows have no size entry. The others give once, few or many, or a class for an expanded clone.

abundance	d_gene	v_gene	j_gene	CDR3aa	CDR3nt
.	TRBD2	TRBV5-1	TRBJ2-1	CASSRSASGGGLSYNEQFF	TGCGCCAGCAGCCGGAGCGCTAGCGGGGGTGGCCTCTCCTACAATGAGCAGTTCTTC
.	.	TRBV11-2	TRBJ1-1	CASSLDPGTTEAFF	TGTGCCAGCAGCTTAGACCCAGGGACCACTGAAGCTTTCTTT
many	TRBD2	TRBV7-6	TRBJ2-3	CASSQAGASTDTQYF	TGTGCCAGCAGTCAAGCGGGGGCTAGCACAGATACGCAGTATTTT
.	TRBD2	TRBV24-1	TRBJ2-2	CATSTSGRSAGELFF	TGTGCCACCAGTACTAGCGGGAGGTCCGCCGGGGAGCTGTTTTTT
.	.	TRBV27	TRBJ1-5	CASSLQAAGPILAQHF	.
.	.	TRBV7-8	TRBJ1-3	CASSSGILEGNTIYF	TGTGCCAGCAGTTCGGGGATCCTTGAGGGAAACACCATATATTTT
.	.	TRBV7-2	TRBJ1-2	CASSPRVLGVYGYTF	TGTGCCAGCAGCCCCCGGGTCCTAGGGGTCTATGGCTACACCTTC
.	TRBD2	TRBV5-4	TRBJ2-1	CASSRLAGKNNEQFF	TGTGCCAGCAGCCGACTAGCGGGCAAGAACAATGAGCAGTTCTTC
few	.	TRBV19	TRBJ2-3	CASSIGGAQDTQYF	TGTGCCAGTAGTATAGGAGGGGCGCAAGATACGCAGTATTTT
.	.	TRBV21-1	TRBJ2-7	CASSKAASGGLAYEQYF	TGTGCCAGCAGCAAAGCCGCTAGCGGGGGTCTAGCCTACGAGCAGTACTTC
.	.	TRBV7-2	TRBJ1-1	CASSYRSAVQGAGTEAFF	TGTGCCAGCAGCTACAGATCCGCAGTACAGGGTGCGGGGACTGAAGCTTTCTTT
once	TRBD2	TRBV6-5	TRBJ2-7	CASRASGGAPLEQYF	TGTGCCAGCAGGGCTAGCGGGGGCGCTCCACTCGAGCAGTACTTC
.	.	TRBV19	TRBJ1-2	CASTLGYGYTF	TGTGCCAGTACGCTTGGCTATGGCTACACCTTC
.	.	TRBV7-2	TRBJ2-1	CASTIGGGGHNNEQFF	TGTGCCAGCACCATAGGGGGCGGGGGCCACAACAATGAGCAGTTCTTC
.	TRBD1	TRBV7-9	TRBJ1-4	CASISDRGARKLFF	TGTGCCAGCATCTCGGACAGGGGCGCTCGGAAACTGTTTTTT
.	.	TRBV4-2	TRBJ1-3	CASSSGGTSSGNTIYF	TGTGCCAGCAGCAGCGGGGGGACAAGCTCTGGAAACACCATATATTTT
few	.	TRBV5-6	TRBJ2-1	CASSLLNEQFF	TGTGCCAGCAGCTTGCTCAATGAGCAGTTCTTC
.	.	TRBV7-8	TRBJ2-7	CASSFAGDEQYF	TGTGCCAGCAGCTTCGCAGGGGACGAGCAGTACTTC
.	.	TRBV18	TRBJ1-5	CASSPGRQPQHF	TGTGCCAGCTCACCAGGGAGGCAGCCCCAGCATTTT
.	.	TRBV19	TRBJ1-1	CASTSGGGTEAFF	TGTGCCAGTACCAGCGGGGGGGGCACTGAAGCTTTCTTT
.	.	TRBV6-5	TRBJ2-7	CASGNQGTYEQYF	TGTGCCAGCGGGAACCAGGGGACCTACGAGCAGTACTTC
.	TRBD2	TRBV11-3	TRBJ2-7	CASSLSPSGFHEQYF	TGTGCCAGCAGCTTAAGTCCTAGCGGGTTCCACGAGCAGTACTTC
few	TRBD1	TRBV4-1	TRBJ2-4	CASSHKTGGGREQYF	TGCGCCAGCAGCCACAAGACAGGGGGCGGGCGGGAACAGTACTTC
.	TRBD1	TRBV5-1	TRBJ2-3	CASSIGDSRIDTQYF	TGCGCCAGCAGCATCGGGGACAGTCGCATAGATACGCAGTATTTT
.	.	TRBV12-5	TRBJ2-1	CASGSHNEQFF	TGTGCTAGTGGTTCGCACAATGAGCAGTTCTTC
.	.	TRBV4-2	TRBJ1-3	CASSQGVETAGSGNTIYF	TGTGCCAGCAGCCAAGGGGTTGAGACAGCAGGCTCTGGAAACACCATATATTTT
.	TRBD2	TRBV5-1	TRBJ2-1	CASSLGTGGLGYNEQFF	TGCGCCAGCAGCTTGGGGACGGGAGGGCTAGGATACAATGAGCAGTTCTTC
.	.	TRBV18	TRBJ1-1	CASSPGRFEAFF	TGTGCCAGCTCACCGGGTAGGTTTGAAGCTTTCTTT
.	TRBD2	TRBV7-8	TRBJ2-7	CASSSPKTSGIYEQYF	TGTGCCAGCAGCTCCCCTAAAACGAGCGGGATCTACGAGCAGTACTTC
.	TRBD2	TRBV5-4	TRBJ2-1	CASSSGRGGYNEQFF	TGTGCCAGCAGCTCCGGACGGGGGGGTTACAATGAGCAGTTCTTC
.	.	TRBV19	TRBJ1-2	CASSQILDYGYTF	TGTGCCAGTAGCCAAATTTTAGACTATGGCTACACCTTC
.	.	TRBV2	TRBJ1-3	CASSSQRNTIYF	TGTGCCAGCAGCTCCCAACGAAACACCATATATTTT
many	TRBD1	TRBV7-9	TRBJ2-7	CASSYLGTGSMNEQYF	TGTGCCAGCAGCTACCTGGGGACAGGGAGTATGAACGAGCAGTACTTC
once	.	TRBV12-3/TRBV12-4	TRBJ1-3	CASAMGAGNTIYF	TGTGCCAGCGCAATGGGTGCTGGAAACACCATATATTTT
.	TRBD1	TRBV11-2	TRBJ2-3	CASSLAPGQGKFTQYF	TGTGCCAGCAGCCTCGCGCCGGGACAGGGTAAATTTACGCAGTATTTT
.	.	TRBV18	TRBJ1-1	CASSPGYPHRDPNTEAFF	TGTGCCAGCTCACCGGGGTACCCCCATAGAGACCCGAACACTGAAGCTTTCTTT
.	TRBD2	TRBV3-1/TRBV3-2	TRBJ2-1	CASSHSGGYNEQFF	TGTGCCAGCAGCCACTCGGGGGGATACAATGAGCAGTTCTTC
.	.	TRBV2	TRBJ2-1	CASSGAYNEQFF	TGTGCCAGCAGTGGAGCCTACAATGAGCAGTTCTTC
.	.	TRBV2	TRBJ2-1	CASSWTTRKFF	TGTGCCAGCAGTTGGACTACCCGTAAGTTCTTC
.	.	TRBV5-6	TRBJ1-3	CASSLANGQASNSGNTIYF	TGTGCCAGCAGCTTGGCCAACGGGCAGGCCTCAAACTCTGGAAACACCATATATTTT
few	TRBD2	TRBV2	TRBJ2-3	CASSERASGRTDTQYF	TGTGCCAGCAGTGAAAGGGCTAGCGGGCGCACAGATACGCAGTATTTT
.	TRBD1	TRBV9	TRBJ1-2	CASSGGTGYGYTF	TGTGCCAGCAGCGGTGGGACAGGGTACGGCTACACCTTC
.	.	TRBV9	TRBJ1-2	CASSPNDGLYGYTF	TGTGCCAGCAGCCCAAACGACGGACTTTATGGCTACACCTTC
.	.	TRBV3-1/TRBV3-2	TRBJ2-5	CASRRRGEYQETQYF	TGTGCCAGCAGGCGGAGGGGGGAGTACCAAGAGACCCAGTACTTC
few	TRBD2	TRBV2	TRBJ2-1	CASRTSRYNEQFF	TGTGCCAGCAGGACTAGCAGATACAATGAGCAGTTCTTC
.	.	TRBV3-1/TRBV3-2	TRBJ1-6	CASSQDRVPPYNSPLHF	TGTGCCAGCAGCCAAGATCGGGTTCCCCCTTATAATTCACCCCTCCACTTT
.	.	TRBV15	TRBJ1-4	CATSSPPGFEKLFF	TGTGCCACCAGCAGTCCACCGGGGTTTGAAAAACTGTTTTTT
.	.	TRBV7-9	TRBJ2-7	CASSLAIGDQSYEQYF	TGTGCCAGCAGCTTAGCGATCGGGGACCAGAGCTACGAGCAGTACTTC
.	.	TRBV6-2/TRBV6-3	TRBJ1-1	CASSRVNEAFF	TGTGCCAGCAGCAGGGTGAATGAAGCTTTCTTT
.	.	TRBV11-2	TRBJ1-2	CASKGQGPYGYTF	TGTGCCAGCAAGGGGCAGGGGCCCTATGGCTACACCTTC
.	.	TRBV19	TRBJ1-2	CASSPTPLDGYTF	TGTGCCAGTAGTCCCACCCCACTGGATGGCTACACCTTC
few	TRBD1	TRBV10-1	TRBJ1-1	CASEGLTGERSMNTEAFF	TGCGCCAGCGAAGGCCTTACAGGGGAGCGTTCGATGAACACTGAAGCTTTCTTT
.	TRBD1	TRBV6-4	TRBJ1-4	CASSENRGEKLFF	TGTGCCAGCAGTGAGAACAGGGGCGAAAAACTGTTTTTT
once	.	TRBV12-3/TRBV12-4	TRBJ1-2	CATQWEAGYTF	TGTGCCACCCAATGGGAGGCTGGCTACACCTTC
.	.	TRBV7-2	TRBJ2-4	CASSTTKRQSGIQYF	TGTGCCAGCAGCACCACAAAGAGGCAGTCTGGCATTCAGTACTTC
.	.	TRBV6-4	TRBJ2-6	CASSPQGSGANVLTF	TGTGCCAGCAGCCCACAGGGCTCTGGGGCCAACGTCCTGACTTTC
.	.	TRBV27	TRBJ2-2	CASSLLWEGQDDTGELFF	TGTGCCAGCAGTTTACTGTGGGAGGGACAGGACGACACCGGGGAGCTGTTTTTT
.	TRBD1	TRBV10-3	TRBJ1-2	CAISQTGGAPGYTF	TGTGCCATCAGCCAGACAGGGGGCGCGCCCGGCTACACCTTC
few	.	TRBV5-1	TRBJ2-3	CASSAQGIGADTQYF	TGCGCCAGCAGCGCTCAGGGGATCGGCGCAGATACGCAGTATTTT
.	.	TRBV25-1	TRBJ2-2	CASSTRELDTGELFF	TGTGCCAGCAGTACCCGGGAATTAGACACCGGGGAGCTGTTTTTT